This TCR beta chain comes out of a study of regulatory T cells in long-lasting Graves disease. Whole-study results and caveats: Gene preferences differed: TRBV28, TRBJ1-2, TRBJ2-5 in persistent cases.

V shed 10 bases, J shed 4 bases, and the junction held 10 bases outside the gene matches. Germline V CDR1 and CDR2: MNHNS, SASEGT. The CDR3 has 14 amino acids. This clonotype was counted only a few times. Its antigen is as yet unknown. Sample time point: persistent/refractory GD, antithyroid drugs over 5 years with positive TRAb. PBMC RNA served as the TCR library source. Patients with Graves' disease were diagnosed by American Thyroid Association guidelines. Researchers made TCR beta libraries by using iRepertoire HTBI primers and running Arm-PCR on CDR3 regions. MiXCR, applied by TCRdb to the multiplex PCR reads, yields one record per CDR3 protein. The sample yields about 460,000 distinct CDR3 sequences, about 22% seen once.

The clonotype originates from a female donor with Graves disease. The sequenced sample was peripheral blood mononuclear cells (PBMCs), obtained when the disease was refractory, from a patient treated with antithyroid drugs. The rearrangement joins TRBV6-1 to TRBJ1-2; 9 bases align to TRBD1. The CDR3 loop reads CATEWDREVYGYTF. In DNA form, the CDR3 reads TGTGCCACCGAATGGGACAGGGAGGTCTATGGCTACACCTTC.